This T cell receptor (beta chain) is drawn from a study of vaccination effects on CD4 cells after COVID-19. The CDR3 runs 16 residues. J was trimmed by 5 bases and V by 0 bases; bases with no gene match: 7. Germline V gene data show CDR1 as LNHNV and CDR2 as YYDKDF (reference sequence). This clone was detected only a few times. Its antigen is as yet unknown. Sequencing used immunoSEQ multiplex PCR; TCRdb keeps in-frame clones, though not all of them. The table records 40,000 to 45,000 clones, around three quarters of them present only once. Using viral peptide pools, the ViraFEST assay grew out antigen-specific CD4+ T cells prior to sequencing. With more than 9 days of culture completed, CD4+ T cells were isolated. No vaccinee had earlier SARS-CoV-2 infection, and nucleocapsid antibodies were negative. Study observations and caveats: Only 1 of 255 vaccine-induced clones from healthy vaccinees cross-reacted with common cold coronaviruses. Marked clonal contraction was seen in infection- and vaccine-induced clones late after vaccination.

Material: CD4+ T cells from PBMCs cultured with HCoV-NL63 spike peptides, obtained before COVID-19 vaccination. The TCR was taken from a human donor who received a COVID-19 vaccine. The chain uses TRBV15 and TRBJ2-5; 9 bases map to TRBD1. The CDR3 reads CATSRDRDREGETQYF. The DNA of the CDR3 is TGTGCCACCAGCAGAGATCGGGACAGGGAGGGGGAGACCCAGTACTTC. The full variable domain, rest sourced from reference TRBV15 and TRBJ2-5, is DAMVIQNPRYQVTQFGKPVTLSCSQTLNHNVMYWYQQKSSQAPKLLFHYYDKDFNNEADTPDNFQSRRPNTSFCFLDIRSPGLGDTAMYLCATSRDRDREGETQYFGPGTRLLVL.